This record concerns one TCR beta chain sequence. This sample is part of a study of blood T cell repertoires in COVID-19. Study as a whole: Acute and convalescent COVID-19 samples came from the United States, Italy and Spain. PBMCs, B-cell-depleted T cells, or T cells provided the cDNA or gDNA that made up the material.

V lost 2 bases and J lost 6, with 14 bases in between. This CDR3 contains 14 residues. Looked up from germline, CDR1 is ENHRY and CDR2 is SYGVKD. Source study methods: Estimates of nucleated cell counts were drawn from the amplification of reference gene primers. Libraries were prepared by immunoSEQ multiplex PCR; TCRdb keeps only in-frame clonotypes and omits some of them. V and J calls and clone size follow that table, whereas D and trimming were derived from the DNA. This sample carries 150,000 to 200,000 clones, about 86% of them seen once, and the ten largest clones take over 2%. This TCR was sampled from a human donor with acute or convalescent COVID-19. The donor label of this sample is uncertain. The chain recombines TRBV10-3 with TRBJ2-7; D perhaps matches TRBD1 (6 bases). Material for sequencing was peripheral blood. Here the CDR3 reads CAISELRGRGEQYF. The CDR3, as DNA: TGTGCCATCAGTGAGCTCAGGGGAAGGGGCGAGCAGTACTTC.